This T cell receptor beta chain is from a study of monozygotic twins with inflammatory bowel disease. The study's findings and limits: TCRbeta inverse Simpson diversity was decreased in IBD patients versus healthy co-twins.

Concerning this clonotype: Its target is not known.

TCRdb re-called the 5' RACE reads; every CDR3 protein appears as one record, without DNA. The sample table includes approximately 85,000 distinct CDR3 sequences. Whole blood that had not undergone T cell sorting provided the isolated total RNA. CDR3 length: 15 residues. CDR1 and CDR2 (germline): SGHRS, YFSETQ. The chain combines TRBV5-1 with TRBJ1-5; TCRdb's D call of TRBD1 is untestable without DNA. Sequencing was performed on blood. The TCR comes from a human donor with ulcerative colitis or Crohn's disease, or a healthy co-twin of an affected twin (not recorded which). This CDR3 reads CASKSGVGSNQPQHF.